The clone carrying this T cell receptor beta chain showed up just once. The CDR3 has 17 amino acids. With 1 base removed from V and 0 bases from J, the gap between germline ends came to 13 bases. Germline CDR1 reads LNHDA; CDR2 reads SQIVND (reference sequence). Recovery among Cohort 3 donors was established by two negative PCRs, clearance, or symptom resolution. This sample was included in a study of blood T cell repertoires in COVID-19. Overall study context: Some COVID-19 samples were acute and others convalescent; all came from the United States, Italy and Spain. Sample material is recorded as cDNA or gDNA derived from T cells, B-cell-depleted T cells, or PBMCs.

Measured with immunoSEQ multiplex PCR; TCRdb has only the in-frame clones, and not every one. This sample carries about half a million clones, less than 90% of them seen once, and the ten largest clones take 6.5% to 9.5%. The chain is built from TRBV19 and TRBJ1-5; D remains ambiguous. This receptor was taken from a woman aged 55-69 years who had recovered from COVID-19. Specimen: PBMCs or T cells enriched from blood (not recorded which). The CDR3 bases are TGTGCCAGTAGTATAGTGGGGAGGACGCATAGCAATCAGCCCCAGCATTTT. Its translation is CASSIVGRTHSNQPQHF.